A single sample is the source of the 10 T cell receptor beta chains below, sequenced in a study of T-cell reconstitution after alpha-beta-depleted transplantation in children (dated by TCRdb to 2015 to 2016). The treatment or condition label here, explained by the study, means: allogeneic hematopoietic cell transplantation with graft depleted of TCRalphabeta T cells and CD19 B cells. The protocol used for the library was PCR. This sample was sequenced with an Illumina HiSeq 2500. Molecular barcoding was employed in the preparation of TCR libraries, with unique molecular identifiers being used to normalize TCRbeta repertoire quantification. TCRdb trimmed public reads at Q25 via fastp, called clones via MiXCR and kept in-frame beta chains. Each entry is one CDR3 protein sequence, shown with its most common DNA and genes. The sample records roughly 82,000 distinct CDR3 sequences, 11% to 15% of which are singletons. Roughly 30% of the sample is held by the ten biggest clonotypes.

Sequencing was performed on PBMCs, mostly from graft donor cells, taken 180 days after TCRalphabeta/CD19-depleted stem cell transplant. The receptors stem from a male patient between 2 and 15 years old who had a stem cell transplant for acute lymphoblastic leukemia, so the T cells may come from the graft donor.

There are a few counts of this clonotype. The CDR3 protein is CASSYLGGTINSPLHF. Written as DNA, the CDR3 is TGTGCCAGCAGTTATCTCGGCGGGACAATTAATTCACCCCTCCACTTT. The chain couples TRBV6-5 to TRBJ1-6, with a possible D match to TRBD1 (6 bases). The CDR3 runs to 16 residues. The germline V gene has CDR1 MNHEY and CDR2 SVGAGI. The V end lost 3 bases, the J end lost 6 bases, and 15 bases lay between the germline ends.

The chain has TRBV20-1 and TRBJ2-3, with D tentatively TRBD2 (5 bases). The CDR3 loop spans 14 amino acids. V lost 0 bases to trimming and J lost 5 bases, with 12 bases between them. Germline V CDR1 and CDR2: DFQATT, SNEGSKA (reference sequence). CDR3 sequence: CSARDLEAVDTQYF. CDR3 coding DNA: TGCAGTGCTAGAGATCTGGAGGCGGTAGATACGCAGTATTTT.

J is TRBJ2-7 and V is TRBV7-2; 12 bases are shared with TRBD2. The CDR3 spans 16 residues. The ends lost 0 bases at V and 5 bases at J; junction bases unmatched: 5. Germline lookup yields CDR1 SGHTA and CDR2 FQGNSA. CDR3 region: CASSLALASGRDEQYF. The CDR3 bases are TGTGCCAGCAGCTTAGCGCTGGCTAGCGGGAGGGACGAGCAGTACTTC.

The V call is TRBV9, the J call TRBJ1-1; D remains unclear. The CDR3 is made up of 13 amino acids. Germline CDR1 is SGDLS and CDR2 is YYNGEE. Deletions cut 2 bases from V and 0 bases from J, with 5 bases between. This chain's CDR3 is CASSVQLNTEAFF. CDR3 DNA sequence: TGTGCCAGCAGCGTTCAGTTGAACACTGAAGCTTTCTTT.

A few counts support this clonotype. The gene calls are TRBV20-1 and TRBJ2-7; 14 bases match TRBD2. J gave up 4 bases and V 3 bases, and 8 bases lay outside the gene matches. Per germline, CDR1 DFQATT and CDR2 SNEGSKA (reference sequence). This CDR3 region has 16 residues. CDR3 residues: CSASIGRTSGRYEQYF. CDR3 coding DNA: TGCAGTGCTAGTATCGGGCGGACTAGCGGGAGGTACGAGCAGTACTTC.

The CDR3 loop reads CASSPTGGGGNQPQHF. The CDR3 DNA reads TGTGCCAGCAGCCCTACAGGGGGAGGCGGCAATCAGCCCCAGCATTTT. The rearrangement uses TRBV7-9 and TRBJ1-5, with 8 positions matching TRBD1. This CDR3 contains 16 residues. Per the germline V gene, CDR1 is SEHNR and CDR2 is FQNEAQ (reference sequence). V shed 5 bases, J shed 2 bases, and the junction held 8 bases outside the gene matches.

J is TRBJ2-2 and V is TRBV7-3; 7 bases line up with TRBD2. V shed 4 bases, J shed 7 bases, and the junction held 12 bases outside the gene matches. The CDR3 contains 16 residues. Per the germline V gene, CDR1 is SGHTA and CDR2 is FQGTGA. CDR3 DNA: TGTGCCAGCAGCTCCGCCGGCTTGGCGGGAGTCGGGGAGCTGTTTTTT. The encoded protein is CASSSAGLAGVGELFF.

This clonotype came up a few times. The rearrangement uses TRBV6-1 and TRBJ2-7; TRBD2 is a possible D gene (6 bases). Germline V gene lookup returns CDR1 MNHNS and CDR2 SASEGT. V shed 4 bases and J shed 2 bases, with 9 bases lying between them. The CDR3 loop spans 13 amino acids. Here the CDR3 DNA reads TGTGCCAGCAGTGCTGGACTACCCTACGAGCAGTACTTC. It yields the protein CASSAGLPYEQYF.

This clonotype has at least ten counts. The chain links TRBV11-2 to TRBJ2-1; 7 nucleotides match TRBD2. The CDR3 covers 17 residues. Germline V lookup: CDR1 SGHAT, CDR2 FQNNGV. V shed 5 bases, J shed 10 bases, and the junction held 20 bases outside the gene matches. CDR3 region: CASSAQLVTSVDGEQFF. The CDR3 DNA is TGTGCCAGCAGCGCCCAACTAGTTACTAGCGTGGACGGGGAGCAGTTCTTC.

This clonotype appeared a few times. The chain couples TRBV7-9 to TRBJ2-1; D gene unclear. Trimming left V 3 bases short and J 5 bases short, with 11 bases between. Looked up from germline, CDR1 is SEHNR and CDR2 is FQNEAQ (reference sequence). This CDR3 has 14 residues. In DNA, the CDR3 is TGTGCCAGCAGCTTTAGTGGGTACGACAATGAGCAGTTCTTC. This encodes CASSFSGYDNEQFF.